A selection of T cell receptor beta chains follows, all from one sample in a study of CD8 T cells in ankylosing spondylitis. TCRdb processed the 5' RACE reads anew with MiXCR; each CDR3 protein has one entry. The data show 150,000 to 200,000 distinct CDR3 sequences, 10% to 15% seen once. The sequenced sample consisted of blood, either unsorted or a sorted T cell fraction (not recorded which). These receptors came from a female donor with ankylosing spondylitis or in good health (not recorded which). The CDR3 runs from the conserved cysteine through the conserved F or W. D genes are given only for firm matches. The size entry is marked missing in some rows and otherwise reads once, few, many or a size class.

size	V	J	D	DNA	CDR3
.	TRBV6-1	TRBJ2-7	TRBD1	TGTGCCAGCAGAGTTGGGGCAGGGGGCAACTACGAGCAGTACTTC	CASRVGAGGNYEQYF
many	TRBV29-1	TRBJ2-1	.	TGCAGCTGGAGGGGGAACTCCTACAATGAGCAGTTCTTC	CSWRGNSYNEQFF
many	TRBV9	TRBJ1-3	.	TGTGCCAGCAGCGCGCCGAGAGACCGGGAGGAATCTGGAAACACCATATATTTT	CASSAPRDREESGNTIYF
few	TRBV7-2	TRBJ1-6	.	TGTGCCAGCAGCCGTTCGGGTGGGGGCGCAAATTCACCCCTCCACTTT	CASSRSGGGANSPLHF
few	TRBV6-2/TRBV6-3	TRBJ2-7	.	TGTGCCAGCAGTGGGCTTTTAACAGGGAACACCTACGAGCAGTACTTC	CASSGLLTGNTYEQYF
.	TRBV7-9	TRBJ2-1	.	TGTGCCAGCAGCCCCAGGGCGGCGGGCTCATACAATGAGCAGTTCTTC	CASSPRAAGSYNEQFF
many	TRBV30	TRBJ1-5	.	TGTGCCTGGAGAATGCCGGGTTCTCCTAGCAATCAGCCCCAGCATTTT	CAWRMPGSPSNQPQHF
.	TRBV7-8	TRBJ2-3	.	TGTGCCAGCAGCTTAGGGCGGGGCGCAGATACGCAGTATTTT	CASSLGRGADTQYF
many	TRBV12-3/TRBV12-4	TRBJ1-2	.	TGTGCCAGCAGTCCCCGGGCGGGCTATGGCTACACCTTC	CASSPRAGYGYTF
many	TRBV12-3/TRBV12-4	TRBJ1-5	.	TGTGCCAGCAGTCAGGACAGCTCTCAGCCCCAGCATTTT	CASSQDSSQPQHF
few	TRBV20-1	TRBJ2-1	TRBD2	TGCAGTGCTAGCACGACTAGCGGGAGGAGAAATGAGCAGTTCTTC	CSASTTSGRRNEQFF
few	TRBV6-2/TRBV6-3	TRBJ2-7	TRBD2	TGTGCCAGCAGCCCCGGGACTAGCGGGACCTACGAGCAGTACTTC	CASSPGTSGTYEQYF
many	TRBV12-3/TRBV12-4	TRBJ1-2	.	TGTGCCAGCAGTTTAGCGGGACGGACAGCTTATGGCTACACCTTC	CASSLAGRTAYGYTF
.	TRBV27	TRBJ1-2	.	TGTGCCAGCAGTTTCCCGTCTCCCTACACCTTC	CASSFPSPYTF
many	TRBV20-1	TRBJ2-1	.	TGCAGTGCACTCGGACAGTCCCTTCCACATGAGCAGTTCTTC	CSALGQSLPHEQFF
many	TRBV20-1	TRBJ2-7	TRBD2	TGCAGTGCTTCCTTAGGGACTAGAAGCGACTACGAGCAGTACTTC	CSASLGTRSDYEQYF
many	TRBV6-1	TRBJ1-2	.	TGTGCCAGCAGTCAAGTAACACCTAACTATGGCTACACCTTC	CASSQVTPNYGYTF
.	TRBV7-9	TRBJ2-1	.	TGTGCCAGCAGCTTAGCCCCGGGAGAGATCAATGAGCAGTTCTTC	CASSLAPGEINEQFF
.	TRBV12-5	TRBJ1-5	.	TGTGCTAGTGGAAATGACAGGAGTCTCTTTAGCAATCAGCCCCAGCATTTT	CASGNDRSLFSNQPQHF
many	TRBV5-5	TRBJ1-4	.	TGTGCCAGCAGCTTGGGGGCTATAACTAATGAAAAACTGTTTTTT	CASSLGAITNEKLFF
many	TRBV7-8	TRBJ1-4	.	TGTGCCAGCAGCCCCGGGATTGGTGAAGAAAAACTGTTTTTT	CASSPGIGEEKLFF
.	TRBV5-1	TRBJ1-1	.	TGCGCCAGCAGCTTGAGTGGGTCCGGGGGCGCGGGGACTGAAGCTTTCTTT	CASSLSGSGGAGTEAFF
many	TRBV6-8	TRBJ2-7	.	TGTGCCAGGATGGACAGACAAAAGTACTTC	CARMDRQKYF
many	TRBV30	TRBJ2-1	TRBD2	TGTGCCTGGAGTGTCGGGGGAGGGATCTACAATGAGCAGTTCTTC	CAWSVGGGIYNEQFF
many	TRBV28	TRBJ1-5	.	TGTGCCAGCAGTTTAAGGGACGGTCGGACTTGGAGCAATCAGCCCCAGCATTTT	CASSLRDGRTWSNQPQHF
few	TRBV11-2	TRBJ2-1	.	TGTGCCAGCAGCCCAACCGTCGGGGACAATGAGCAGTTCTTC	CASSPTVGDNEQFF
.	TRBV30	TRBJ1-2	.	TGTGCCTGGAGCCTCATAAGGGAGAACTATGGCTACACCTTC	CAWSLIRENYGYTF
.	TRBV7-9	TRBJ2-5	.	TGTGCCAGCAGCTCGGGGATTGGCCAAGAGACCCAGTACTTC	CASSSGIGQETQYF
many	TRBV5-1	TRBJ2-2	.	TGCGCCAGCAGCTTGGACGGGAACACCGGGGAGCTGTTTTTT	CASSLDGNTGELFF
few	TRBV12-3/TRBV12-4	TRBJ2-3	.	TGTGCCAGCAGTTCCCCCCCGACATCGGCAGATACGCAGTATTTT	CASSSPPTSADTQYF
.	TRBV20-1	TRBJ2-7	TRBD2	TGCAGTGCTAGAGATCCCCAGCGGGACTACGAGCAGTACTTC	CSARDPQRDYEQYF
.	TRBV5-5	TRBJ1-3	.	TGTGCCAGCAGCTTGGCTGTGGGGGCCCTCTCTGGAAACACCATATATTTT	CASSLAVGALSGNTIYF
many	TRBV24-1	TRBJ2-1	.	TGTGCCACCAGTGTGGCAGGGTCGTACAATGAGCAGTTCTTC	CATSVAGSYNEQFF
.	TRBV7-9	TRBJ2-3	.	TGTGCCAGCAGCTTAGGCCTAGCGAGCGATACGCGGTATTTT	CASSLGLASDTRYF
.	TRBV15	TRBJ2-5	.	TGTGCCACCAGAAGTAGCCAGGGGCCCCTCCCGACCCAGTACTTC	CATRSSQGPLPTQYF
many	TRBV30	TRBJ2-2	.	TGTGCCCATAGCGGAGGAGAGCCCGGGGAGCTGTTTTTT	CAHSGGEPGELFF
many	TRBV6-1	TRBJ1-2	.	TGTGCCAGCAGTCCCCCAAGACAGGTCTTCTATGGCTACACCTTC	CASSPPRQVFYGYTF
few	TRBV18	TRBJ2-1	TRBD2	TGTGCCAGCTCACCGGCTGGCGGGGGGACCTGGAATGAGCAGTTCTTC	CASSPAGGGTWNEQFF
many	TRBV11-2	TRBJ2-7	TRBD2	TGTGCCAGCAGCTTTAAGGGGATATCACCGGGACTAACCCCCTACGAGCAGTACTTC	CASSFKGISPGLTPYEQYF
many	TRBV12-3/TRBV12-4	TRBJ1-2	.	TGTGCCAGCAGTTTCCAAGGGATTCGCGGCGGCTACACCTTC	CASSFQGIRGGYTF
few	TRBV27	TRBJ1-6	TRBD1	TGTGCCAGCAGTGCCAAGGGGGCCAATTCACCCCTCCACTTT	CASSAKGANSPLHF
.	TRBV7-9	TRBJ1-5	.	TGTGCCAGCAGCACCGGGCAGGGTGATCAGCCCCAGCATTTT	CASSTGQGDQPQHF
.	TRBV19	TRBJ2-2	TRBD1	TGTGCCAGTAGTGTCCAGGGACAGGGTAAAACCGGGGAGCTGTTTTTT	CASSVQGQGKTGELFF
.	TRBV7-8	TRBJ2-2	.	TGTGCCAGCAGCTTTGAGACAGGTGGCGGGGAGCTGTTTTTT	CASSFETGGGELFF
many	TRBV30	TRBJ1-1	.	TGTGCCTGGAGTATCGCCCAGGGGAGGACTGAAGCTTTCTTT	CAWSIAQGRTEAFF